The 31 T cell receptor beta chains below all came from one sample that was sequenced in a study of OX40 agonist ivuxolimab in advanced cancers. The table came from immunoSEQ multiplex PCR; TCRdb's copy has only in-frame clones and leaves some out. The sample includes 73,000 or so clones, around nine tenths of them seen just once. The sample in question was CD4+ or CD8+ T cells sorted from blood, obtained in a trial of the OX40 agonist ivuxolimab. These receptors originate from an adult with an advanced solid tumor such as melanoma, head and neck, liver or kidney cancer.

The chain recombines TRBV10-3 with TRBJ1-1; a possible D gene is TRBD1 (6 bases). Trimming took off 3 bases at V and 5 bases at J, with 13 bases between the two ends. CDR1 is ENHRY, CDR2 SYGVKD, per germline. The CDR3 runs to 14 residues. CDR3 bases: TGTGCCATCAGTGATTGGGGGGCGGGTACTGAAGCTTTCTTT. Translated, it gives CAISDWGAGTEAFF.

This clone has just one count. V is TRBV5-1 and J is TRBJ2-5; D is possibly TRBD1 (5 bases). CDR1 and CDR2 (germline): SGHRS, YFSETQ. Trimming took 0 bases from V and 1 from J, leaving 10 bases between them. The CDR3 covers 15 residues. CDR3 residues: CASSLEQESQETQYF. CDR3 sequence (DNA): TGCGCCAGCAGCTTGGAACAGGAGAGCCAAGAGACCCAGTACTTC.

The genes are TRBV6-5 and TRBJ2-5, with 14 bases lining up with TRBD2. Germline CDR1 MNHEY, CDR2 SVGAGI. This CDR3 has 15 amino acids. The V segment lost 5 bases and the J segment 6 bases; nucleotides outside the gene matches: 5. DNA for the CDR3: TGTGCCAGCAGTCTGACTAGCGGGGGGGCAAAGACCCAGTACTTC. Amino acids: CASSLTSGGAKTQYF.

CDR3 nucleotides: TGTGCCAGCAGTAAGGGACGGTCCTACGAGCAGTACTTC. It is translated as CASSKGRSYEQYF. The chain couples TRBV6-5 to TRBJ2-7; D possibly matches TRBD1 or TRBD2 (5 bases each). This CDR3 is built from 13 residues. CDR1 is MNHEY and CDR2 is SVGAGI in the germline V gene. Trimming cost V 5 bases and J 1 base, with 9 bases left between them.

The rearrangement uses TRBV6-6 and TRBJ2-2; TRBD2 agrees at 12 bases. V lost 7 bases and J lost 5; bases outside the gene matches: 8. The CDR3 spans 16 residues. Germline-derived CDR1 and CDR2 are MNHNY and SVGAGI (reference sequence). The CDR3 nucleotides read TGTGCCAGCAACAACCACGGGACTAGCGGGACCGGGGAGCTGTTTTTT. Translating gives CASNNHGTSGTGELFF.

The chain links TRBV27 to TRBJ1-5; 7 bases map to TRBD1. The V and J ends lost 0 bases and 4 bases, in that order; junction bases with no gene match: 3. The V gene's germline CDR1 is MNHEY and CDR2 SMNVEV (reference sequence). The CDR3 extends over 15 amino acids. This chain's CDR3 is CASSLSGQSNQPQHF. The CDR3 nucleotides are TGTGCCAGCAGTTTATCGGGACAGAGTAATCAGCCCCAGCATTTT.

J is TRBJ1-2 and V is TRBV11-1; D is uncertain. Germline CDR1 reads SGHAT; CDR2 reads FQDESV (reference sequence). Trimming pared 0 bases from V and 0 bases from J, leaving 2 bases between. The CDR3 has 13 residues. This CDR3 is CASSLASNYGYTF. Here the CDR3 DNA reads TGTGCCAGCAGCTTAGCGTCTAACTATGGCTACACCTTC.

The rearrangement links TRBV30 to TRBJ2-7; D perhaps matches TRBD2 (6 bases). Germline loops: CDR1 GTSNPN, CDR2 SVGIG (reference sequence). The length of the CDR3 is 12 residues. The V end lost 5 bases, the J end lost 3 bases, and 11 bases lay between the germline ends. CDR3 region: CAWGRGGYEQYF. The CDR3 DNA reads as TGTGCCTGGGGTCGGGGAGGCTACGAGCAGTACTTC.

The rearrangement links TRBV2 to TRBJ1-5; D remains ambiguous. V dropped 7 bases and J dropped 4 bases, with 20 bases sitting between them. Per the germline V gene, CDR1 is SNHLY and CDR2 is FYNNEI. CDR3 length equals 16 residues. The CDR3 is CASTPDWRNKNQPQHF. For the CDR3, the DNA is TGTGCCAGCACCCCAGACTGGAGAAACAAGAATCAGCCCCAGCATTTT.

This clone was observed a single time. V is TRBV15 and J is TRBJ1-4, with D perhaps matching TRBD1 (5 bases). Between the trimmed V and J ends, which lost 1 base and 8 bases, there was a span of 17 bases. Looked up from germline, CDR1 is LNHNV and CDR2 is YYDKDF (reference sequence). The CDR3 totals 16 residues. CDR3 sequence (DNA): TGTGCCACCAGCAGAGGTCAGGGCCTAAGAAGGGAAAAACTGTTTTTT. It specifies CATSRGQGLRREKLFF. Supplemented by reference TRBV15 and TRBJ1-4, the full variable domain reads DAMVIQNPRYQVTQFGKPVTLSCSQTLNHNVMYWYQQKSSQAPKLLFHYYDKDFNNEADTPDNFQSRRPNTSFCFLDIRSPGLGDTAMYLCATSRGQGLRREKLFFGSGTQLSVL.

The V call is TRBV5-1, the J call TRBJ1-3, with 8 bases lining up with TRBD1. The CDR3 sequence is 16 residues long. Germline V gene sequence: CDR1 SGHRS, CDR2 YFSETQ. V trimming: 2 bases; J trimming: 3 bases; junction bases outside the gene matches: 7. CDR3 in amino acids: CASSFTGGEGGNTIYF. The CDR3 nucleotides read TGCGCCAGCAGCTTTACAGGGGGTGAAGGTGGAAACACCATATATTTT.

CDR3 amino acids: CASRTSNYEQYF. The CDR3, as DNA: TGTGCCAGCAGGACTAGTAACTACGAGCAGTACTTC. The chain has TRBV6-5 and TRBJ2-5, with D perhaps matching TRBD2 (6 bases). The end of the DNA is better explained by TRBJ2-7, so the J call may be wrong. This CDR3 is built from 12 residues. Germline CDR1 is MNHEY and CDR2 is SVGAGI.

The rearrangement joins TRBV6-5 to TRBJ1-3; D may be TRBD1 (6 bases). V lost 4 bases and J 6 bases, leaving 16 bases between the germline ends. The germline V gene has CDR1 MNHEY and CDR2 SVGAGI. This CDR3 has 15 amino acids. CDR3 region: CASSSQGRAENTIYF. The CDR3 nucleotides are TGTGCCAGCAGTTCACAGGGACGGGCTGAAAACACCATATATTTT.

The CDR3 coding sequence is TGTGCCAGCAGTGGGGGACTTTCCTATGGCTACACCTTC. This gives the protein CASSGGLSYGYTF. The chain couples TRBV6-1 to TRBJ1-2; tentative D call: TRBD1 (5 bases). CDR3 length: 13 amino acids. V was pared by 4 bases and J by 4 bases, with 10 bases between. Germline V gene data show CDR1 as MNHNS and CDR2 as SASEGT.

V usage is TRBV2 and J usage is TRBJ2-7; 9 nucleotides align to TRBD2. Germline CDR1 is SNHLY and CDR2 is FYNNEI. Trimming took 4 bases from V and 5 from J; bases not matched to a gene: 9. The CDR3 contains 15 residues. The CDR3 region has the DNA TGTGCCAGCAGTGTGCAGCGGGAGGCTACGGACGAGCAGTACTTC. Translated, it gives CASSVQREATDEQYF.

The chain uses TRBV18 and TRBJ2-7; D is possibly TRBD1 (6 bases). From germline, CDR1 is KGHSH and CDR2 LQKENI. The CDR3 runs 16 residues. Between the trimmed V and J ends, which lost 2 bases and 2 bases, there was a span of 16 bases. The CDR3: CASSPTGREGAYEQYF. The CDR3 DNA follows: TGTGCCAGCTCACCAACTGGGAGAGAGGGGGCCTACGAGCAGTACTTC.

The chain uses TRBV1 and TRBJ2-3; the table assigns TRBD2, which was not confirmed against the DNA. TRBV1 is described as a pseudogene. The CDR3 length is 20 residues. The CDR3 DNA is TGCACCAGCAGCCAAGAAGGGGGAACTAGCGGGAGGGATAGCACAGATACGCAGTATTTT. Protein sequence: CTSSQEGGTSGRDSTDTQYF.

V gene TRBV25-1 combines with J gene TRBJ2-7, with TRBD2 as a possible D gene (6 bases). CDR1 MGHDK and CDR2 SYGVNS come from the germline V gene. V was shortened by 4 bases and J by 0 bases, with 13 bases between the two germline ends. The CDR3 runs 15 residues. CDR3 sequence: CASSARGTASYEQYF. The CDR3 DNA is TGTGCCAGCAGTGCACGAGGGACTGCCTCCTACGAGCAGTACTTC.

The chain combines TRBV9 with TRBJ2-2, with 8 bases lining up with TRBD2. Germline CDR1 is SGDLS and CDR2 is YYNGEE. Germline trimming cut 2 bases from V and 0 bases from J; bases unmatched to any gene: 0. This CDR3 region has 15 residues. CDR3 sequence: CASSVSGTNTGELFF. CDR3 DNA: TGTGCCAGCAGCGTTAGCGGGACGAACACCGGGGAGCTGTTTTTT.

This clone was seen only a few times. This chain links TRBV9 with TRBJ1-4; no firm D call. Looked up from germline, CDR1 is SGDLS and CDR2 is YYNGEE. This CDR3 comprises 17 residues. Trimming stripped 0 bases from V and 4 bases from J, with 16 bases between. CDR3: CASSVGTSGRSNEKLFF. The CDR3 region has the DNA TGTGCCAGCAGCGTAGGCACGAGCGGCAGAAGTAATGAAAAACTGTTTTTT.

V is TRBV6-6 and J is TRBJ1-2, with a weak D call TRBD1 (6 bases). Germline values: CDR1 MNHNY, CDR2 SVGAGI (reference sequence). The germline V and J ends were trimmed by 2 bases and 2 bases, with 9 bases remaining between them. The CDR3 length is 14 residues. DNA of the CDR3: TGTGCCAGCAGTTACGGGCAGGGGAACTATGGCTACACCTTC. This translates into CASSYGQGNYGYTF.

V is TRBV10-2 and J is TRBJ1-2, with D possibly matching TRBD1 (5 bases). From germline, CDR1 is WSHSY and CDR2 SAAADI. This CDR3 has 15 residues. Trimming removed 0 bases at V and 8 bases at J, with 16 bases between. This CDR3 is CASSESTGREGGYTF. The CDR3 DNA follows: TGCGCCAGCAGTGAGTCGACGGGCAGGGAAGGCGGCTACACCTTC.

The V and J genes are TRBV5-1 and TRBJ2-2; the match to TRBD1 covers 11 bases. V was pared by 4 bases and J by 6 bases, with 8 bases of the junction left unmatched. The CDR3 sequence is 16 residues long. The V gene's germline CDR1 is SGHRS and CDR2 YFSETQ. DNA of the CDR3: TGCGCCAGCAGCCGGACAGGGGGCGTTATCGCCGGGGAGCTGTTTTTT. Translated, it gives CASSRTGGVIAGELFF.

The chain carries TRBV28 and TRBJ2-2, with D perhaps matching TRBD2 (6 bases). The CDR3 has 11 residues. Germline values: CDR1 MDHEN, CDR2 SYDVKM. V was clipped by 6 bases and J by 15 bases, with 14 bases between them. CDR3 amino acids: CASSTGPGVFF. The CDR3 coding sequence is TGTGCCAGCAGCACCGGACCGGGGGTGTTTTTT.

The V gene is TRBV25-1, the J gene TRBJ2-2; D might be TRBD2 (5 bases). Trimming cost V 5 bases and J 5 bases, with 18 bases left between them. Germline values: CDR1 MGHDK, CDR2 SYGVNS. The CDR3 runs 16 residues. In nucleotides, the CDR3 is TGTGCCAGCAGTATGCGCGGCTTAACGGGGACCGGGGAGCTGTTTTTT. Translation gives CASSMRGLTGTGELFF.

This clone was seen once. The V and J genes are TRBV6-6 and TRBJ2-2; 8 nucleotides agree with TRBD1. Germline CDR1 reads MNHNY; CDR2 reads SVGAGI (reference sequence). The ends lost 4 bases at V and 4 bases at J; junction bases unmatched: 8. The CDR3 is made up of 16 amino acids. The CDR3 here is CASSSTDTGGTGELFF. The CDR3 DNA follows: TGTGCCAGCAGTTCCACGGACACAGGGGGCACCGGGGAGCTGTTTTTT.

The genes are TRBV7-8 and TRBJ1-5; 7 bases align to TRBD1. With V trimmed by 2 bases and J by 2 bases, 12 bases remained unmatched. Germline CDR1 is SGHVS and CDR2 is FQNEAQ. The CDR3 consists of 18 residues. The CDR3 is CASSLRQGRASGNQPQHF. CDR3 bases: TGTGCCAGCAGCTTAAGACAGGGACGGGCGTCGGGCAATCAGCCCCAGCATTTT. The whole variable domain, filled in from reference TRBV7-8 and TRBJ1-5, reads GAGVSQSPRYKVAKRGQDVALRCDPISGHVSLFWYQQALGQGPEFLTYFQNEAQLDKSGLPSDRFFAERPEGSVSTLKIQRTQQEDSAVYLCASSLRQGRASGNQPQHFGDGTRLSIL.

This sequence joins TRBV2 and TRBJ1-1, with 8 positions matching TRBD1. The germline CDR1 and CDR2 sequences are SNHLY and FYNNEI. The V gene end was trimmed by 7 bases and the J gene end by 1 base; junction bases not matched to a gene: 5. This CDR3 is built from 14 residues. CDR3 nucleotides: TGTGCCAGCACCGCGGACAGGGCGAACACTGAAGCTTTCTTT. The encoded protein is CASTADRANTEAFF.

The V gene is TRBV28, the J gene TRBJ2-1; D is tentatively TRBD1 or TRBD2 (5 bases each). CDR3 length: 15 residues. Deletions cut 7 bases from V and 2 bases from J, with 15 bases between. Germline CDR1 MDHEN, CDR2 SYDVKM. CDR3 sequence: CASKSRGPPYNEQFF. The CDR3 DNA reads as TGTGCCAGCAAGAGTCGGGGACCCCCCTACAATGAGCAGTTCTTC.

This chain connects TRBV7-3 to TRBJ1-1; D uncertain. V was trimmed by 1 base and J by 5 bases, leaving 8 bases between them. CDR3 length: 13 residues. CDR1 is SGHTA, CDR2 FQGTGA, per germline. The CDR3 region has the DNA TGTGCCAGCAGCTTAAGAGGGCCAACTGAAGCTTTCTTT. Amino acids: CASSLRGPTEAFF.

CDR3 coding DNA: TGTGCCAGCAGCCGAGGGGGGAGTGACAATGAGCAGTTCTTC. This encodes CASSRGGSDNEQFF. This chain uses TRBV7-9 with TRBJ2-1, with D perhaps TRBD1 or TRBD2 (6 bases each). V was trimmed by 5 bases and J by 5 bases, leaving 13 bases between them. In germline, CDR1 is SEHNR, CDR2 FQNEAQ (reference sequence). The CDR3 extends over 14 amino acids.